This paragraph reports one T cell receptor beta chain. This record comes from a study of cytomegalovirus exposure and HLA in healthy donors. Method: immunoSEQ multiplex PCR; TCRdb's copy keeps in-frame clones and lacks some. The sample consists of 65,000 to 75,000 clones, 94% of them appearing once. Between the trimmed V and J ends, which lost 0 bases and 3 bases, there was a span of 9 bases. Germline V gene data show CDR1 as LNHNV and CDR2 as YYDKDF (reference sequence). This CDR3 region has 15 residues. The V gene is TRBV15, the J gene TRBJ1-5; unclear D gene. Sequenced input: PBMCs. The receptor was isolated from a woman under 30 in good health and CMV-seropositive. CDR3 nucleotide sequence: TGTGCCACCAGCAGAGATCGAGGGATCAATCAGCCCCAGCATTTT. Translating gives CATSRDRGINQPQHF.